The rows below give T cell receptor beta chains drawn from one sample of a study of blood T cell repertoires in COVID-19. Sequencing used immunoSEQ multiplex PCR; TCRdb keeps in-frame clones, though not all of them. The profile shows more than 400,000 clones, 90% of them singletons. Sequencing was carried out using PBMCs or T cells enriched from blood (not recorded which). Receptors were obtained from a man aged 18 to 29 who had recovered from COVID-19. Both conserved end residues are part of each CDR3.

TRBV27	TRBJ1-2	CASRGQGVIDRGGYTF
TRBV28	TRBJ1-1	CASSPDRYTEAFF
TRBV3-1/TRBV3-2	TRBJ2-7	CASSQAGGIAYEQYF
TRBV30	TRBJ2-7	CAWSPGLALSYEQYF
TRBV7-9	TRBJ2-5	CASSWHGTGQETQYF
TRBV28	TRBJ1-5	CASSLFAGAGQPQHF
TRBV5-1	TRBJ2-3	CASSFLPGTTTDTQYF
TRBV9	TRBJ2-7	CASSGTSGRNTYEQYF
TRBV7-3	TRBJ1-1	CASSLMGSHTEAFF
TRBV27	TRBJ2-7	CASSANRDRHYEQYF
TRBV28	TRBJ2-7	CASREQGSREQYF
TRBV27	TRBJ1-1	CASRLSVWTEAFF
TRBV9	TRBJ2-7	CASSRDRRTYEQYF
TRBV2	TRBJ1-3	CASRESSGNTIYF
TRBV5-4	TRBJ1-2	CASSPRASGYTF
TRBV7-6	TRBJ1-3	CASSLLAGEGGNTIYF
TRBV19	TRBJ1-5	CAMPTGAKLPSNQPQHF
TRBV18	TRBJ2-7	CASSPPQRGEQYF
TRBV5-4	TRBJ1-2	CASSPQSDEDWYGYTF
TRBV29-1	TRBJ2-1	CSVVPRVPMLVAANEQFF
TRBV5-4	TRBJ1-4	CASSLGMVATNEKLFF
TRBV3-1/TRBV3-2	TRBJ1-2	CASSQGRQGTGGYTF
TRBV28	TRBJ1-1	CASSLPGEGGTEAFF
TRBV7-2	TRBJ1-5	CASSSGERNQPQHF
TRBV24-1	TRBJ1-1	CATSDGVTGEAFF
TRBV28	TRBJ1-6	CASSYEGVSSYNSPLHF
TRBV28	TRBJ1-6	CASSPRDSNSPLHF
TRBV9	TRBJ1-1	CASSATVNTEAFF
TRBV7-8	TRBJ1-3	CASSMIRGFGNTIYF
TRBV18	TRBJ1-5	CASSPDQGLGQPQHF
TRBV19	TRBJ1-1	CASSPGEFATEAFF
TRBV6-6	TRBJ1-3	CASSYGPSGNTIYF
TRBV6-2/TRBV6-3	TRBJ2-7	CASSVGQGWYEQYF
TRBV2	TRBJ2-2	CASSRGPNTGELFF
TRBV19	TRBJ2-2	CASATGQGAGELFF
TRBV6-2/TRBV6-3	TRBJ1-1	CASSLGDTEAFF
TRBV5-1	TRBJ1-1	CASSPQGGTEAFF
TRBV28	TRBJ1-2	CASSYGTANYGYTF
TRBV29-1	TRBJ2-2	CSVVAGDTGELFF
TRBV18	TRBJ2-7	CASSPSGWAYEQYF
TRBV15	TRBJ2-7	CATSRSLADAYEQYF
TRBV18	TRBJ1-1	CASSPTGQNTEAFF
TRBV30	TRBJ1-6	CAWSPGIGSPLHF
TRBV12-3/TRBV12-4	TRBJ1-1	CAIYRVMNTEAFF
TRBV6-6	TRBJ1-4	CASSYTTGPTNEKLFF
TRBV3-1/TRBV3-2	TRBJ2-1	CASSLGGVSYNEQFF
TRBV27	TRBJ2-7	CASSLSGPMEQYF
TRBV2	TRBJ1-1	CARDDRAQNTEAFF
TRBV12-3/TRBV12-4	TRBJ1-4	CASTGFKNEKLFF
TRBV2	TRBJ1-3	CASSKLAGNTIYF
TRBV2	TRBJ2-1	CASGRGDYNEQFF
TRBV5-1	TRBJ1-6	CASSLVWGQNSPLHF
TRBV19	TRBJ1-2	CASSLTNQKGYTF
TRBV9	TRBJ2-2	CASSAGTESFRELFF
TRBV5-4	TRBJ2-5	CASTDSGGAETQYF
TRBV30	TRBJ1-1	CAGLREIGQMNTEAFF
TRBV18	TRBJ1-1	CASSPMGQKNTEAFF
TRBV5-4	TRBJ2-5	CASSLGSPGLRETQYF
TRBV12-3/TRBV12-4	TRBJ1-1	CASSPRRNTEAFF
TRBV3-1/TRBV3-2	TRBJ1-6	CASSQGQGYHSPLHF